The present TCR beta chain was sequenced within a study of blood T cell repertoires in COVID-19 (TCRdb year 2020). Background for the entire study: Samples from collaborators originated in the United States, Italy and Spain and spanned both the acute and convalescent phases of COVID-19. The prospective study material was composed of cDNA or gDNA derived from T cells, B-cell-depleted T cells, or PBMCs. Deeply sampled blood TCRbeta repertoires from subjects exposed to, actively infected with, or recovered from COVID-19 were included in the dataset. The repertoires were made available in a free public database intended to serve as a resource for research on the immune response to SARS-CoV-2. The samples were drawn from two sources: the first 160 participants of the ongoing ImmuneRACE study, and 1,000 to 1,500 subjects contributed by 6 global collaborators. Nearly every sample came with metadata listing a de-identified subject ID, COVID-19 status, age in years and sex. HLA class I and class II types, where available, came from metadata supplied by the sample provider rather than from assay-based typing.

Study-wide conclusions, independent of this receptor: How much clinical and demographic metadata was included differed by source and by participant, and the metadata was provided uncurated.

TCRbeta CDR3 regions were amplified from genomic DNA using the immunoSEQ Assay, a bias-controlled multiplex PCR. Concerning the study's data processing: The number of nucleated cells in each sample was estimated from the amplification of reference gene primers within the assay. To quantify the absolute abundance of each unique TCRbeta CDR3 rearrangement, sequence reads were collapsed and filtered. For each sample, productive Simpson clonality was calculated as the square root of Simpson's diversity index across productive rearrangements. In its TCRdb copy, this immuneACCESS table keeps in-frame sequences only and misses some clones. Where compared with another copy, unresolved V genes explain less than half of these, and the others have no known cause. D and trimming come from the DNA, and the V and J calls and clone size come from that table. The sample yields under 200,000 clones; around 77% were counted once. The top ten hold around 15% of the sample.

As regards this clone: It has no known antigen specificity. Nothing much larger sits one base from this clone, and base qualities are not available.

Whole blood was collected in K2EDTA tubes by collaborating institutions according to the institutions' own protocols. For TCRbeta analysis, collaborator samples were shipped as frozen whole blood, as isolated PBMCs, or as DNA extracted from either sample type. CDR1 SNHLY and CDR2 FYNNEI were looked up in the germline V gene. Deletion took 3 bases off V and 9 bases off J, with a span of 14 bases between the germline ends. From cysteine to phenylalanine, the CDR3 is 14 amino acids long. Only the CDR3 region is kept as DNA, spanning 42 bases read in frame from base 1. The sequence derives from a man aged 60-69 years with active or convalescent COVID-19. The V gene is TRBV2 and the J gene is TRBJ2-2; no confident D gene assignment can be made. Sequenced material: peripheral blood. The nucleotide sequence reads TGTGCCAGCAGTGATCTCAGGTCGAACCGGGAGCTGTTTTTT. Translation gives CASSDLRSNRELFF.